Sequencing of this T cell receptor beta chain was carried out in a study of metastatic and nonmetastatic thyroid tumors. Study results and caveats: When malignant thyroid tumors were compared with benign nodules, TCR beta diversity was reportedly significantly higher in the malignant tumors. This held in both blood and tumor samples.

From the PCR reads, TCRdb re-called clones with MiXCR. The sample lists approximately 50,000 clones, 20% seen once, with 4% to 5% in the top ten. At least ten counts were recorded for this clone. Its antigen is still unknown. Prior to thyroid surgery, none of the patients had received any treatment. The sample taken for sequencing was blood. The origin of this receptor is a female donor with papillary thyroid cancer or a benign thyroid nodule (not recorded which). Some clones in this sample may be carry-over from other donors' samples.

CDR3 loop: CASSYRGYSNQPQHF. In DNA, the CDR3 is TGTGCCAGCAGTTACAGGGGATATAGCAATCAGCCCCAGCATTTT. The V and J genes are TRBV6-5 and TRBJ1-5; D perhaps matches TRBD1 (5 bases). Germline V lookup: CDR1 MNHEY, CDR2 SVGAGI. The CDR3 has 15 amino acids. V lost 2 bases, J lost 0 bases, and 8 bases lay in between.